These 15 T cell receptor beta chains share one sample of origin, sequenced in a study of monozygotic twins with inflammatory bowel disease. TCRdb processed the 5' RACE reads again and assigns one entry to each CDR3 protein, with no DNA. This table holds more than 300,000 distinct CDR3 sequences. Sequencing was carried out using blood. All receptors derive from a human donor with ulcerative colitis or Crohn's disease, or a healthy co-twin of an affected twin (not recorded which).

This rearrangement joins TRBV4-3 to TRBJ1-6; TCRdb's D call, TRBD1, is unchecked because there is no DNA. Per the germline V gene, CDR1 is LGHNA and CDR2 is YSLEER. This CDR3 spans 15 amino acids. The CDR3 sequence: CASSSSFGGRSPLHF.

The chain uses TRBV29-1 and TRBJ2-7; TCRdb gives TRBD1 as the D gene, but with no DNA this cannot be confirmed. Germline values: CDR1 SQVTM, CDR2 ANQGSEA. The CDR3 spans 13 residues. The CDR3 reads CSAHGQGSREQYF.

The J gene is TRBJ2-3, the V gene TRBV12-3 or TRBV12-4; TCRdb proposes TRBD2, but this gene call is untestable without DNA. The CDR3 runs to 16 residues. The CDR3 here is CASTSHRGGGTDTQYF.

The chain is built from TRBV2 and TRBJ2-1. The CDR3 totals 16 residues. Germline-derived CDR1 and CDR2 are SNHLY and FYNNEI. CDR3: CASSDSMGLSYNEQFF.

V and J are TRBV3-1 and TRBJ1-1; TCRdb's D gene call, TRBD1, goes unchecked for lack of DNA. CDR1 is LGHDT, CDR2 YNNKEL, per germline (reference sequence). CDR3 length: 15 amino acids. The CDR3 protein is CASSTRDRTPLGAFF.

The rearrangement joins TRBV6-2 or TRBV6-3 to TRBJ2-1; TCRdb's D gene call, TRBD2, goes unchecked for lack of DNA. The CDR3 length is 15 residues. The germline CDR1 and CDR2 sequences are MNHEY and SVGEGT. The CDR3 protein is CASSSLAGTYNEQFF.

The rearrangement uses TRBV19 and TRBJ1-4; as DNA is missing, the TRBD1 call by TCRdb cannot be tested. Germline CDR1 is LNHDA and CDR2 is SQIVND (reference sequence). The CDR3 runs 15 residues. The CDR3 region is CASRSPGRFNEKLFF. Variable domain in full (rest from reference TRBV19 and TRBJ1-4): DGGITQSPKYLFRKEGQNVTLSCEQNLNHDAMYWYRQDPGQGLRLIYYSQIVNDFQKGDIAEGYSVSREKKESFPLTVTSAQKNPTAFYLCASRSPGRFNEKLFFGSGTQLSVL.

The V and J genes are TRBV20-1 and TRBJ1-6. The CDR3 extends over 12 amino acids. Looked up from germline, CDR1 is DFQATT and CDR2 is SNEGSKA (reference sequence). The CDR3 protein is CSARPNNSPLHF.

This CDR3 reads CASLVRGPNTGELFF. The chain is built from TRBV19 and TRBJ2-2; the TCRdb D gene call, TRBD1, has no DNA to confirm it. The CDR3 is made up of 15 amino acids. Germline V lookup: CDR1 LNHDA, CDR2 SQIVND (reference sequence). Filled out from reference TRBV19 and TRBJ2-2, the complete variable domain reads DGGITQSPKYLFRKEGQNVTLSCEQNLNHDAMYWYRQDPGQGLRLIYYSQIVNDFQKGDIAEGYSVSREKKESFPLTVTSAQKNPTAFYLCASLVRGPNTGELFFGEGSRLTVL.

This chain joins TRBV29-1 and TRBJ2-3; the D call from TCRdb, TRBD2, cannot be confirmed without DNA. Per the germline V gene, CDR1 is SQVTM and CDR2 is ANQGSEA. The CDR3 totals 14 residues. The CDR3 protein is CSVMTRMVTDTQYF.

The rearrangement links TRBV11-2 to TRBJ2-1; the D call from TCRdb, TRBD1, cannot be confirmed without DNA. The CDR3 is 17 amino acids. CDR1 SGHAT and CDR2 FQNNGV come from the germline V gene. This chain's CDR3 is CASSLGPGTGLYNEQFF.

This chain uses TRBV28 with TRBJ2-7; with no DNA, the TCRdb D assignment of TRBD1 cannot be verified. There are 15 residues in the CDR3. In germline, CDR1 is MDHEN, CDR2 SYDVKM. The CDR3 loop reads CASSFYTGVRYEQYF.

J is TRBJ2-7 and V is TRBV4-3; checking the TCRdb D call of TRBD2 is not possible without DNA. This CDR3 region has 15 residues. Germline V lookup: CDR1 LGHNA, CDR2 YSLEER. CDR3 region: CASSQGLAGGYEQYF.

J is TRBJ2-7 and V is TRBV12-3 or TRBV12-4; TCRdb gives TRBD1 as the D gene, but with no DNA this cannot be confirmed. The CDR3 is 14 residues long. The CDR3 here is CASSPGGSIYEQYF.

The chain is built from TRBV24-1 and TRBJ2-1; TCRdb calls TRBD1, which cannot be checked without DNA. Germline V gives CDR1 KGHDR, CDR2 SFDVKD. The CDR3 runs 15 residues. CDR3 sequence: CATSDPITGVDEQFF.